These 14 T cell receptor beta chains share one sample of origin, sequenced in a study of blood T cell repertoires in COVID-19. Clones were read by immunoSEQ multiplex PCR, and TCRdb kept only the in-frame ones, dropping some. This table has about 160,000 clones, nearly 80% appearing once. Sequencing input: peripheral blood. These receptors all come from a woman older than 75 with acute or convalescent COVID-19.

The genes are TRBV24-1 and TRBJ2-1; D is possibly TRBD1 (5 bases). The CDR3 consists of 16 residues. V dropped 2 bases and J dropped 8 bases, with 18 bases sitting between them. Germline CDR1 and CDR2: KGHDR and SFDVKD. CDR3 nucleotide sequence: TGTGCCACCAGTGATTGGGGCGGAAGAAGCGTCTATGAGCAGTTCTTC. Translating gives CATSDWGGRSVYEQFF.

The V gene is TRBV29-1, the J gene TRBJ2-7; 7 bases map to TRBD1. Germline lookup yields CDR1 SQVTM and CDR2 ANQGSEA. CDR3 length equals 13 residues. V dropped 7 bases and J dropped 4; count of bases not matched to a gene: 10. CDR3 nucleotides: TGCAGCGCCAAGGGGGCTGGGCTTTACGAGCAGTACTTC. Its translation: CSAKGAGLYEQYF.

CDR3 in DNA: TGTGCCAGCTCACCGGGACAGGGGAATAATTCACCCCTCCACTTT. Protein: CASSPGQGNNSPLHF. The chain employs TRBV18 and TRBJ1-6; 10 bases match TRBD1. Germline V gene sequence: CDR1 KGHSH, CDR2 LQKENI. CDR3 length: 15 residues. The junction had 1 base not matched to a gene; V was cut back by 3 bases and J by 5 bases.

The chain is built from TRBV19 and TRBJ2-4, with TRBD1 matching 9 bases. This CDR3 is built from 17 residues. After removal of 5 bases from V and 4 bases from J, the junction contained 12 bases not matched to a gene. CDR1 is LNHDA, CDR2 SQIVND, per germline (reference sequence). CDR3 DNA: TGTGCCAGTAGTCCCGGCGAGGGGACAGGGAGGAAAAACATTCAGTACTTC. This translates into CASSPGEGTGRKNIQYF.

This clone was seen more than once but under ten times. This rearrangement joins TRBV2 to TRBJ1-2; D gene unclear. The V end was cut by 3 bases, the J end by 4 bases, with 9 bases between. The CDR3 is 13 residues long. CDR1 and CDR2 (germline): SNHLY, FYNNEI. CDR3 amino acids: CASSEEELYGYTF. The CDR3, as DNA: TGTGCCAGCAGTGAGGAGGAGCTCTATGGCTACACCTTC.

V and J are TRBV6-1 and TRBJ2-3; possible D gene TRBD1, 5 bases. Germline loops: CDR1 MNHNS, CDR2 SASEGT. V was pared by 8 bases and J by 2 bases, with 17 bases between. This CDR3 is 15 amino acids long. CDR3 loop: CASSPGQGFTDTQYF. The CDR3 DNA reads as TGTGCCAGCTCACCCGGCCAGGGTTTCACAGATACGCAGTATTTT.

The chain is built from TRBV19 and TRBJ2-2, with 14 bases identical to TRBD2. Per germline, CDR1 LNHDA and CDR2 SQIVND (reference sequence). CDR3 length equals 14 residues. With 10 bases clipped from V and 5 bases from J, the junction kept 3 bases outside the gene matches. This CDR3 is CATRTSGRTGELFF. Written as DNA, the CDR3 is TGTGCCACCCGGACTAGCGGGAGGACCGGGGAGCTGTTTTTT.

The chain is built from TRBV27 and TRBJ1-2; D unclear. Between the trimmed V and J ends, which lost 3 bases and 2 bases, there was a span of 10 bases. This CDR3 region has 14 residues. CDR1 is MNHEY, CDR2 SMNVEV, per germline (reference sequence). The CDR3, as DNA: TGTGCCAGCAGTTTTCAACGAGAGAACTATGGCTACACCTTC. Protein: CASSFQRENYGYTF.

V is TRBV4-1 and J is TRBJ2-3; 11 bases agree with TRBD2. The trim removed 1 base at V and 0 bases at J, leaving 9 bases unmatched. The CDR3 runs 19 residues. Germline CDR1 reads MGHRA; CDR2 reads YSYEKL. The CDR3 bases are TGCGCCAGCAGCCAAGCGGCTAGCGGGGGGCTTACTAGCACAGATACGCAGTATTTT. Its translation: CASSQAASGGLTSTDTQYF.

CDR3 coding DNA: TGTGCCAGCTCAATCGCAACGAGGGGGCAAGATACGCAGTATTTT. Translation gives CASSIATRGQDTQYF. The chain carries TRBV18 and TRBJ2-3; 7 bases line up with TRBD1. Germline V gene lookup returns CDR1 KGHSH and CDR2 LQKENI. This CDR3 spans 15 amino acids. After removal of 5 bases from V and 5 bases from J, the junction contained 10 bases not matched to a gene.

The chain recombines TRBV19 with TRBJ2-3; 10 nucleotides match TRBD1. The CDR3 has 15 amino acids. V trimming: 7 bases; J trimming: 3 bases; junction bases outside the gene matches: 7. CDR1 and CDR2 (germline): LNHDA, SQIVND (reference sequence). CDR3 sequence: CASTRTGQGTDTQYF. The CDR3 nucleotides are TGTGCCAGTACCCGGACGGGACAGGGGACAGATACGCAGTATTTT.

The rearrangement joins TRBV5-6 to TRBJ1-6, with D possibly being TRBD1 (5 bases). This CDR3 has 13 residues. Germline CDR1 reads SGHDT; CDR2 reads YYEEEE. V gave up 1 base and J gave up 14 bases, with 13 bases separating them. The CDR3 is CASSLRAGKALHF. DNA for the CDR3: TGTGCCAGCAGCTTGCGGGCAGGGAAAGCCCTCCACTTT.

The chain combines TRBV5-1 with TRBJ2-7, with a weak D call TRBD2 (5 bases). V shed 4 bases and J shed 2 bases, with 7 bases lying between them. Germline V gene sequence: CDR1 SGHRS, CDR2 YFSETQ. The CDR3 covers 12 residues. The CDR3 DNA follows: TGCGCCAGCAGCGCCGGGGCCTACGAGCAGTACTTC. As protein: CASSAGAYEQYF.

The V and J genes are TRBV18 and TRBJ2-1, with 7 bases fitting TRBD1. V lost 1 base, J lost 4 bases, and 4 bases stayed unmatched. Germline CDR1 reads KGHSH; CDR2 reads LQKENI. This CDR3 region has 15 residues. CDR3 sequence reads: CASSPLWTGYNEQFF. Written as DNA, the CDR3 is TGTGCCAGCTCACCACTCTGGACAGGATACAATGAGCAGTTCTTC.